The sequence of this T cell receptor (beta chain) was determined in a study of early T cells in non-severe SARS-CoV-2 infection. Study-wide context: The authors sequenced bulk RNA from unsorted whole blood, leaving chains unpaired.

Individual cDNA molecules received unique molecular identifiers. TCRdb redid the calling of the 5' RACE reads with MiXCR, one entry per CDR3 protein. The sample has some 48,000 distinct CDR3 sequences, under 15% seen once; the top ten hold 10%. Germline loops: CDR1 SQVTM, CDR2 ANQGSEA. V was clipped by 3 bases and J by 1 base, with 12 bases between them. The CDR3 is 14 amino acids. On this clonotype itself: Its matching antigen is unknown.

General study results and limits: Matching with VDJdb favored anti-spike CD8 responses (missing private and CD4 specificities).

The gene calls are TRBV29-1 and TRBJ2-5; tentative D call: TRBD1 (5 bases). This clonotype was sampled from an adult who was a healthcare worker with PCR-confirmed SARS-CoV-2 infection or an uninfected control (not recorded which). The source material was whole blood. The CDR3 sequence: CSVDGAARQETQYF. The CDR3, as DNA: TGCAGCGTTGATGGGGCTGCCCGCCAAGAGACCCAGTACTTC.